This TCR beta chain was sequenced for a study of shared clonotypes between healthy human individuals. Study overall: The study used three CD4 naive, three CD4 memory, two CD8 naive and one CD8 memory plate per donor.

The CDR3 is made up of 13 amino acids. In the case of this clone: Antigen: not known.

The repertoire was sequenced with immunoSEQ multiplex PCR; TCRdb's copy has only in-frame clones and lacks some. The data hold a few hundred thousand clones, with 65% observed a single time. Study-level points and caveats: Estimated richness values were generally larger in naive subsets than in memory subsets. Generation probabilities were higher for clonotypes shared across all four sorted-subset donors than for unshared ones.

Sequencing input: memory CD4+ T cells sorted from blood. Documented subset: CD45RA-negative fraction. The genes are TRBV21-1 and TRBJ2-7; no check of the table's D call, TRBD1, against the DNA was made. TRBV21-1 is reported as a pseudogene. This receptor was taken from a man aged 30 to 45 in good health. The CDR3 sequence is CASRLHRAYEQYF. The CDR3 DNA reads TGTGCCAGCAGATTACACAGGGCCTACGAGCAGTACTTC.